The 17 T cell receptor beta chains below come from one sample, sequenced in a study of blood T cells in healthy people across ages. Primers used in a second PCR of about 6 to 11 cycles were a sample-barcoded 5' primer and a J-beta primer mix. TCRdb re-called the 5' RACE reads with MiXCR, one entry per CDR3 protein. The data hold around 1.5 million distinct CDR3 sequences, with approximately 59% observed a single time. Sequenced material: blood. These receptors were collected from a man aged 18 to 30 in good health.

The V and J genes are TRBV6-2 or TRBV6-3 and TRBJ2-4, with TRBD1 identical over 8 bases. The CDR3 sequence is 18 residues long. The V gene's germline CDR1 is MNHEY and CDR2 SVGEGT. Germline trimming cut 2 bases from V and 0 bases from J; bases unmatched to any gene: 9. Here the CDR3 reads CASSYASGTGLAKNIQYF. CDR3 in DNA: TGTGCCAGCAGTTACGCCTCCGGGACAGGTCTAGCCAAAAACATTCAGTACTTC.

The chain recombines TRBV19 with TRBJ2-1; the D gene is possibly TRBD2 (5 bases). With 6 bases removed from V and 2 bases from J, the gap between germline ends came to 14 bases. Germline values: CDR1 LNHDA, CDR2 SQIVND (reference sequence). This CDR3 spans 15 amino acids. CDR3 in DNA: TGTGCCAGTAGGACAACTAGTCCAACCTACAATGAGCAGTTCTTC. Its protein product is CASRTTSPTYNEQFF.

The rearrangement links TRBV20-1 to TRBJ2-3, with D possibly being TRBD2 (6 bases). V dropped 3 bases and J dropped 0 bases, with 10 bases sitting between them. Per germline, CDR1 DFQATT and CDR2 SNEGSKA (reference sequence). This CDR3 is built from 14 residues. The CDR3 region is CSASAAGSTDTQYF. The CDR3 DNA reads TGCAGTGCTAGCGCCGCGGGAAGCACAGATACGCAGTATTTT.

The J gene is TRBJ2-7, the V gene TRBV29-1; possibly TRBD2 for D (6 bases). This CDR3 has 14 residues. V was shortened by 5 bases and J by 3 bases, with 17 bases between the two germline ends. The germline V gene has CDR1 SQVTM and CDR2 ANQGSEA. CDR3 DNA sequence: TGCAGCGTTCTCGGAGGGGTCTCTGGCTACGAGCAGTACTTC. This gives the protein CSVLGGVSGYEQYF.

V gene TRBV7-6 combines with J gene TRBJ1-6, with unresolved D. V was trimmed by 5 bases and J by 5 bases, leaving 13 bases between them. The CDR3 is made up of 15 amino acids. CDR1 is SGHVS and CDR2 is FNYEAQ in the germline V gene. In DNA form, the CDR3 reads TGTGCCAGCAGCACCATGACGGCCGATAATTCACCCCTCCACTTT. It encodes CASSTMTADNSPLHF.

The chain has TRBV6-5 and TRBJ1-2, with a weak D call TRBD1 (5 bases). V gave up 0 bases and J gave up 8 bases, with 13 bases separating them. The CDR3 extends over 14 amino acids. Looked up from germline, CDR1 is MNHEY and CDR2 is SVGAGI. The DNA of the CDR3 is TGTGCCAGCAGTTACTCCCGCAGGGTGGGCGGCTACACCTTC. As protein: CASSYSRRVGGYTF.

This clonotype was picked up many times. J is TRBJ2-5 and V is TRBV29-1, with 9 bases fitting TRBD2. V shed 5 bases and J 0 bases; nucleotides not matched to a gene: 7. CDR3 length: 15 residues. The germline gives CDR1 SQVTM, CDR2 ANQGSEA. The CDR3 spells CSVYLASGDQETQYF. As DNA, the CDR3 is TGCAGCGTTTATCTGGCTAGCGGGGACCAAGAGACCCAGTACTTC.

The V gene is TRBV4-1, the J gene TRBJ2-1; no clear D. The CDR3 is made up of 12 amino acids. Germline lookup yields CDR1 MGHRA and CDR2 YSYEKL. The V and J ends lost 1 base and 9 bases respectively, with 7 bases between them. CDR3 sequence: CASSQGYGEQFF. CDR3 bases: TGCGCCAGCAGCCAAGGGTACGGTGAGCAGTTCTTC.

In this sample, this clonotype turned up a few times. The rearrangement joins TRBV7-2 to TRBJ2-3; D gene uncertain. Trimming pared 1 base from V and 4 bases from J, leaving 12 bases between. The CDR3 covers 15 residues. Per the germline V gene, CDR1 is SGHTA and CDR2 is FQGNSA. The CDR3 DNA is TGTGCCAGCAGCTTAGTAAAGCGAGTTGCAGATACGCAGTATTTT. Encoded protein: CASSLVKRVADTQYF.

The CDR3: CASASGTDTQYF. DNA for the CDR3: TGCGCCAGCGCTAGCGGTACAGATACGCAGTATTTT. The chain couples TRBV5-1 to TRBJ2-3; TRBD2 matches at 7 bases. The germline V gene encodes CDR1 SGHRS and CDR2 YFSETQ. Trimming took 7 bases from V and 3 from J; bases not matched to a gene: 2. The CDR3 is 12 residues long.

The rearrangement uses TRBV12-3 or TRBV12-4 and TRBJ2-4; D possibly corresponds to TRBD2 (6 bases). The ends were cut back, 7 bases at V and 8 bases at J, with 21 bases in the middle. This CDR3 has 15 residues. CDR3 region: CASTIGLGGSDIQYF. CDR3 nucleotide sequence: TGTGCCAGCACCATAGGCCTGGGGGGATCGGACATTCAGTACTTC.

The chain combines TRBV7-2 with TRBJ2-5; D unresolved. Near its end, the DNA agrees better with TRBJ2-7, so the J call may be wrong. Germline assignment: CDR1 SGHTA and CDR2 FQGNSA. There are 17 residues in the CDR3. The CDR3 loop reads CASSFGAAQTVSYEQYF. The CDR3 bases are TGTGCCAGCAGCTTCGGCGCAGCCCAAACCGTCTCCTACGAGCAGTACTTC.

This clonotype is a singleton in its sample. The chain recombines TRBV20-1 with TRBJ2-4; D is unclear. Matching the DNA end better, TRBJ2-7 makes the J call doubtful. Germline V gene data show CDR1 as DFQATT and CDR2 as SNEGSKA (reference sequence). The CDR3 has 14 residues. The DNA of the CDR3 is TGCAGTGCCCGTTCGGCGATGAGCTCCTACGAGCAGTACTTC. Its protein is CSARSAMSSYEQYF.

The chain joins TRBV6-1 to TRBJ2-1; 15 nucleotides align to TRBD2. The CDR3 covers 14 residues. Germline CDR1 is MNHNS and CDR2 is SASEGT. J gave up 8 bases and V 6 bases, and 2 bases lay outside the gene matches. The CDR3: CASSGLAGGHEQFF. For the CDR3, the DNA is TGTGCCAGCAGCGGACTAGCGGGGGGGCATGAGCAGTTCTTC.

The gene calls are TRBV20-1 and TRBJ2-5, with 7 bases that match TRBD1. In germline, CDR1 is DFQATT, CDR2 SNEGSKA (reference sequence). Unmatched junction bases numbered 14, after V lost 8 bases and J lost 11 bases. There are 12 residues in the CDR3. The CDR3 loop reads CSQYRGADTQYF. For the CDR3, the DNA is TGCAGTCAATACAGGGGCGCAGATACGCAGTACTTC.

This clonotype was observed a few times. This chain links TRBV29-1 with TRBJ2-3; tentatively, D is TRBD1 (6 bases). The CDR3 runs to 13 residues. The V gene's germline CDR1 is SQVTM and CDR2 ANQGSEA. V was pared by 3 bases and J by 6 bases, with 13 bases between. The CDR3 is CSVESGASDTQYF. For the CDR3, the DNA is TGCAGCGTTGAGTCAGGGGCTTCGGATACGCAGTATTTT.

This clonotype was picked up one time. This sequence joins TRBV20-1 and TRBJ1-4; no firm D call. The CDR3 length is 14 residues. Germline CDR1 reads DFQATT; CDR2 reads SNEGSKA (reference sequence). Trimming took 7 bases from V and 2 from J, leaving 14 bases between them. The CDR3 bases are TGCAGTGTCAGGACCCTTGGGACTAATGAAAAACTGTTTTTT. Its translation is CSVRTLGTNEKLFF.